The 21 T cell receptor beta chains given below trace back to one sample, sequenced in a study of T cells after posttransplantation cyclophosphamide. Busulfan-fludarabine conditioning, marrow transplant, and cyclophosphamide on days +3 and +4 were administered. Assay: immunoSEQ multiplex PCR; the TCRdb copy retains only in-frame clones and omits some. Seen here are 2,500 to 3,500 clones, approximately 56% observed once, and the top ten hold over 12%. Sequences were derived from PBMCs, sampled 30 days after allogeneic stem cell transplant with posttransplant cyclophosphamide. These receptors were taken from a male patient aged 55-69 years who received an allogeneic stem cell transplant from a related donor and was CMV-positive. Some T cells may arise from the graft donor.

V and J are TRBV4-3 and TRBJ2-1, with 10 bases matching TRBD2. V trimming: 1 base; J trimming: 9 bases; junction bases outside the gene matches: 6. The CDR3 totals 15 residues. Germline CDR1 LGHNA, CDR2 YSLEER. The CDR3 coding sequence is TGCGCCAGCAGCCAAGTTAGCGGGGGGCTTAGTGAGCAGTTCTTC. Its protein is CASSQVSGGLSEQFF.

V is TRBV7-9 and J is TRBJ2-1, with 11 bases fitting TRBD2. The length of the CDR3 is 18 residues. CDR1 and CDR2 from the germline V gene are SEHNR and FQNEAQ (reference sequence). V dropped 2 bases and J dropped 7; count of bases not matched to a gene: 13. The CDR3 loop reads CASSLPPRLAGQRNEQFF. The CDR3, as DNA: TGTGCCAGCAGCTTACCCCCCAGACTAGCGGGGCAGCGGAATGAGCAGTTCTTC.

This chain connects TRBV27 to TRBJ1-4; TRBD1 aligns across 9 bases. Germline lookup yields CDR1 MNHEY and CDR2 SMNVEV (reference sequence). This CDR3 is built from 13 residues. After removal of 6 bases from V and 6 bases from J, the junction contained 2 bases not matched to a gene. This CDR3 reads CASSRQGDEKLFF. The DNA of the CDR3 is TGTGCCAGCAGCCGACAGGGGGATGAAAAACTGTTTTTT.

In its sample, this clone is large (0.1 to 1%). The chain uses TRBV7-9 and TRBJ1-1, with D perhaps TRBD1 (5 bases). Trimming shortened V by 5 bases and J by 10 bases, and 17 bases separated the two germline ends. This CDR3 region has 13 residues. CDR1 SEHNR and CDR2 FQNEAQ come from the germline V gene (reference sequence). CDR3 bases: TGTGCCAGCAGCCGGGGGACCGACAAAGGAGCTTTCTTT. It codes for CASSRGTDKGAFF.

This clone was seen a handful of times. The V gene is TRBV10-2, the J gene TRBJ2-2, with 11 bases that match TRBD2. Germline loops: CDR1 WSHSY, CDR2 SAAADI. V dropped 7 bases and J dropped 1; count of bases not matched to a gene: 5. This CDR3 contains 16 residues. CDR3 sequence: CASTSGTSGNTGELFF. DNA for the CDR3: TGCGCCAGCACCTCCGGGACTAGCGGGAACACCGGGGAGCTGTTTTTT.

This sequence joins TRBV7-6 and TRBJ2-3; D may be TRBD1 (7 bases). Germline V gene data show CDR1 as SGHVS and CDR2 as FNYEAQ. V gave up 5 bases and J gave up 2 bases, with 11 bases separating them. CDR3 size: 14 residues. CDR3 amino acids: CASSPGGHTDTQYF. CDR3 DNA sequence: TGTGCCAGCAGCCCAGGGGGGCACACAGATACGCAGTATTTT.

V gene TRBV6-5 combines with J gene TRBJ2-3; D unclear. CDR1 and CDR2 (germline): MNHEY, SVGAGI. This CDR3 is 13 amino acids long. V gave up 8 bases and J gave up 1 base, with 10 bases separating them. Here the CDR3 reads CASQLPGTDTQYF. As DNA, the CDR3 is TGTGCCAGCCAACTCCCGGGCACAGATACGCAGTATTTT.

The gene calls are TRBV5-1 and TRBJ2-3; 8 bases map to TRBD2. The CDR3 runs 14 residues. Unmatched junction bases numbered 3, after V lost 4 bases and J lost 2 bases. Per germline, CDR1 SGHRS and CDR2 YFSETQ. The CDR3 spells CASSPSGSTDTQYF. The CDR3 DNA sequence: TGCGCCAGCAGCCCTAGCGGGTCCACAGATACGCAGTATTTT.

This chain joins TRBV30 and TRBJ1-1, with D perhaps TRBD1 (6 bases). This CDR3 is built from 13 residues. In germline, CDR1 is GTSNPN, CDR2 SVGIG (reference sequence). V was shortened by 5 bases and J by 4 bases, with 14 bases between the two germline ends. The CDR3 region has the DNA TGTGCCTGGTCAACAGGGATAGGCACTGAAGCTTTCTTT. Translation gives CAWSTGIGTEAFF.

The V call is TRBV5-6, the J call TRBJ1-2, with a tentative D call TRBD1 (5 bases). Looked up from germline, CDR1 is SGHDT and CDR2 is YYEEEE. Trimming took 2 bases from V and 5 from J, leaving 16 bases between them. The CDR3 contains 15 residues. The CDR3 coding sequence is TGTGCCAGCAGCTTTGGCCCGCAGGGCGGTTATGGCTACACCTTC. Protein: CASSFGPQGGYGYTF.

The chain links TRBV13 to TRBJ1-3; a possible D gene is TRBD1 (6 bases). With 3 bases removed from V and 0 bases from J, the gap between germline ends came to 12 bases. Germline V gives CDR1 PRHDT, CDR2 FYEKMQ (reference sequence). The CDR3 spans 16 residues. The CDR3 DNA reads TGTGCCAGCAGCTTGGGTACAGGGAGCTCTGGAAACACCATATATTTT. It is translated as CASSLGTGSSGNTIYF.

This rearrangement joins TRBV7-9 to TRBJ2-5; D is uncertain. Trimming cost V 3 bases and J 5 bases, with 7 bases left between them. CDR3 length equals 12 residues. CDR1 and CDR2 from the germline V gene are SEHNR and FQNEAQ (reference sequence). The CDR3 here is CASSFLMETQYF. CDR3 DNA sequence: TGTGCCAGCAGCTTTCTTATGGAGACCCAGTACTTC.

This chain connects TRBV11-2 to TRBJ2-7; 7 positions agree with TRBD1. V dropped 0 bases and J dropped 6; count of bases not matched to a gene: 11. CDR3 length: 16 amino acids. CDR1 is SGHAT and CDR2 is FQNNGV in the germline V gene. CDR3 DNA: TGTGCCAGCAGCTTAGATATGGAGACAGGGCTGGGCGAGCAGTACTTC. Translated: CASSLDMETGLGEQYF.

This clone ranks as large (0.1 to 1%). The rearrangement links TRBV30 to TRBJ1-1; D perhaps matches TRBD1 (6 bases). The ends were cut back, 0 bases at V and 4 bases at J, with 12 bases in the middle. The CDR3 runs 14 residues. Germline CDR1 is GTSNPN and CDR2 is SVGIG (reference sequence). Here the CDR3 reads CAWSVTRTATEAFF. DNA for the CDR3: TGTGCCTGGAGTGTCACCCGGACAGCCACTGAAGCTTTCTTT.

This clone counts as large (0.1 to 1%). The genes are TRBV10-3 and TRBJ1-4, with D possibly matching TRBD1 (5 bases). Trimming removed 3 bases at V and 8 bases at J, with 7 bases between. CDR3 length: 12 residues. Germline V CDR1 and CDR2: ENHRY, SYGVKD. The CDR3 DNA reads TGTGCCATCAGTGACCAGGGAGAAAAACTGTTTTTT. It encodes CAISDQGEKLFF.

This sequence joins TRBV19 and TRBJ1-2; D might be TRBD1 (5 bases). V lost 0 bases to trimming and J lost 4 bases, with 12 bases between them. Germline CDR1 LNHDA, CDR2 SQIVND (reference sequence). This CDR3 has 15 amino acids. CDR3 bases: TGTGCCAGTAGTATAGAAGCGGGACCCGGCTATGGCTACACCTTC. Residues: CASSIEAGPGYGYTF.

The chain is built from TRBV19 and TRBJ1-4; the D is unclear. The CDR3 is 14 residues long. Germline assignment: CDR1 LNHDA and CDR2 SQIVND (reference sequence). Trimming stripped 7 bases from V and 0 bases from J, with 9 bases between. CDR3 protein: CASTTYPTNEKLFF. In DNA, the CDR3 is TGTGCCAGTACGACATACCCAACTAATGAAAAACTGTTTTTT.

This clone was counted between two and nine times. The gene calls are TRBV5-1 and TRBJ1-1; the match to TRBD1 covers 7 bases. V lost 0 bases to trimming and J lost 1 base; unmatched junction nucleotides: 3. CDR3 size: 15 residues. Germline values: CDR1 SGHRS, CDR2 YFSETQ. DNA for the CDR3: TGCGCCAGCAGCTTGGGAGGGACAGCGAACACTGAAGCTTTCTTT. This codes for CASSLGGTANTEAFF.

J is TRBJ1-1 and V is TRBV19; no definite D call. This CDR3 spans 12 amino acids. Trimming left V 8 bases short and J 4 bases short, with 11 bases between. Germline CDR1 LNHDA, CDR2 SQIVND (reference sequence). CDR3 in amino acids: CASSGGRTEAFF. The CDR3 coding sequence is TGTGCCAGTTCGGGCGGGCGCACTGAAGCTTTCTTT.

This clone is judged medium-sized. The chain carries TRBV7-6 and TRBJ1-1; D call uncertain. Germline V CDR1 and CDR2: SGHVS, FNYEAQ. This CDR3 has 13 amino acids. The V gene lost 3 bases and the J gene lost 5 bases, with 10 bases spanning the gap. The CDR3: CASSLSPGTEAFF. For the CDR3, the DNA is TGTGCCAGCAGCTTGAGCCCGGGGACTGAAGCTTTCTTT.

The chain employs TRBV18 and TRBJ2-2; a possible D gene is TRBD1 (5 bases). Germline V gene data show CDR1 as KGHSH and CDR2 as LQKENI. There are 15 residues in the CDR3. Trimming took off 2 bases at V and 4 bases at J, with 11 bases between the two ends. DNA of the CDR3: TGTGCCAGCTCACCAGAGCAAGACAGCACCGGGGAGCTGTTTTTT. Translation: CASSPEQDSTGELFF.